This TCR beta chain was sequenced in a study of human T cells and chemical hapten exposure. Germline V gene sequence: CDR1 LNHDA, CDR2 SQIVND (reference sequence). The CDR3 extends over 15 amino acids. Between the trimmed V and J ends, which lost 4 bases and 1 base, there was a span of 10 bases. Concerning this clonotype: The antigen remains undetermined.

Time point defined: patch test 3, about 24 weeks after DPC sensitization. Treatment denoted: therapeutic diphenylcyclopropenone sensitization with weekly scalp DPC. People who gave samples had alopecia, were 18 to 70 years old, and were suitable for DPC. Extraction yielded total RNA from whole blood (unfractionated). Study-wide points: TCRs at high frequency, those above 1 in 1000, did not change with DPC sensitization.

MiXCR was run by TCRdb on the RACE reads, yielding one entry per CDR3 protein. The table includes tens of thousands of distinct CDR3 sequences, over 10% detected once. V and J are TRBV19 and TRBJ2-2; possible D gene TRBD1, 6 bases. This sample comprised whole blood, obtained in connection with sensitization to the hapten diphenylcyclopropenone (DPC). This receptor was taken from a man in his thirties or forties with alopecia areata. Some clones in this sample may be carry-over from other donors' samples. CDR3: CASSTRDKNTGELFF. The DNA of the CDR3 is TGTGCCAGTAGTACCCGGGACAAGAACACCGGGGAGCTGTTTTTT.